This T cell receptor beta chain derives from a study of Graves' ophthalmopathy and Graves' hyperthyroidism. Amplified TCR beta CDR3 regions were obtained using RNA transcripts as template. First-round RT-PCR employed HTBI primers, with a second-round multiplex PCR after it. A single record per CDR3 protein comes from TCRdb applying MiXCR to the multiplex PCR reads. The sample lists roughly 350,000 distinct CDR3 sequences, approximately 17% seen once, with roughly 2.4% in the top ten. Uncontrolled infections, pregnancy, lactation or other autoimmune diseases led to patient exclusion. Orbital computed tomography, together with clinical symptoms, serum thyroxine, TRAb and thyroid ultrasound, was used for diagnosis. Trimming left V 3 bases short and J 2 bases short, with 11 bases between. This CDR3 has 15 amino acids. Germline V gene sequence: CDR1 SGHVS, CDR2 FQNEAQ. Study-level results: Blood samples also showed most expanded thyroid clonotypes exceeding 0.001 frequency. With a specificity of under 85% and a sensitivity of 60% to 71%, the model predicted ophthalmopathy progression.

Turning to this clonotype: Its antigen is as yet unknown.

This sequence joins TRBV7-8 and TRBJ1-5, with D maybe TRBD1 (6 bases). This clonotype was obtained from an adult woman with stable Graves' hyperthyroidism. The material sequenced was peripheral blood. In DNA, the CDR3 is TGTGCCAGCAGCTTTCTACAGGGAGGCAATCAGCCCCAGCATTTT. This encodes CASSFLQGGNQPQHF.